These 29 T cell receptor beta chains share one sample of origin, sequenced in a study of read filtering for tumor transcriptome and immune sequencing. This library used roughly 370 ng RNA and molecular barcoded adaptors spanning alpha/delta and beta/gamma chains. MiXCR was run by TCRdb on the reads, yielding one entry per CDR3 protein. This sample has about 39,000 distinct CDR3 sequences, with roughly an eighth found just once. Sequencing was carried out using a population of CD138-negative cells sorted from bone marrow. The receptors originated from a donor over 35 with multiple myeloma.

This clonotype was counted many times. J is TRBJ2-2 and V is TRBV7-6; no clear D. The V end lost 5 bases, the J end lost 0 bases, and 13 bases lay between the germline ends. Germline V gene sequence: CDR1 SGHVS, CDR2 FNYEAQ. The CDR3 is made up of 16 amino acids. The CDR3 here is CASSPAGPPNTGELFF. CDR3 DNA: TGTGCCAGCAGCCCTGCCGGGCCTCCGAACACCGGGGAGCTGTTTTTT.

In its sample, this clonotype was seen many times. The CDR3 nucleotides are TGTGCCAGCTCACCACGAACTCTAACCTACGAGCAGTACTTC. Protein: CASSPRTLTYEQYF. The chain carries TRBV18 and TRBJ2-7; no clear D gene. Germline lookup yields CDR1 KGHSH and CDR2 LQKENI. Trimming removed 1 base from V and 2 bases from J, with 9 bases in between. This CDR3 comprises 14 residues.

The chain couples TRBV29-1 to TRBJ1-2; maybe TRBD1 (6 bases). Trimming shortened V by 2 bases and J by 8 bases, and 15 bases separated the two germline ends. This CDR3 is 13 amino acids long. Germline-derived CDR1 and CDR2 are SQVTM and ANQGSEA. The CDR3: CSVENREKSGYTF. In nucleotides, the CDR3 is TGCAGCGTTGAAAACAGGGAGAAGTCCGGCTACACCTTC. Full variable domain (remainder filled in from reference TRBV29-1 and TRBJ1-2): SAVISQKPSRDICQRGTSLTIQCQVDSQVTMMFWYRQQPGQSLTLIATANQGSEATYESGFVIDKFPISRPNLTFSTLTVSNMSPEDSSIYLCSVENREKSGYTFGSGTRLTVV.

This clonotype was observed many times. J is TRBJ2-3 and V is TRBV6-1; 10 bases map to TRBD2. V trimming: 5 bases; J trimming: 3 bases; junction bases outside the gene matches: 14. The CDR3 has 18 amino acids. Germline CDR1 is MNHNS and CDR2 is SASEGT. This CDR3 reads CASSPRALAGVFTDTQYF. Written as DNA, the CDR3 is TGTGCCAGCAGTCCTCGTGCGCTAGCGGGAGTATTTACAGATACGCAGTATTTT.

The chain links TRBV29-1 to TRBJ2-7; TRBD2 aligns across 7 bases. V lost 0 bases to trimming and J lost 9 bases; unmatched junction nucleotides: 11. Germline CDR1 reads SQVTM; CDR2 reads ANQGSEA. There are 14 residues in the CDR3. The CDR3, as DNA: TGCAGCGTTGAAGACCAAGCGGGACTGTCTACGCAGTACTTC. Translated, it gives CSVEDQAGLSTQYF.

To note about this clonotype: A read error is the likely source, as a far larger clone sits one nucleotide away. The CDR3 carries no conserved terminal phenylalanine or tryptophan, so it likely arises from a read error. The chain joins TRBV4-3 to TRBJ1-1; 9 nucleotides line up with TRBD1. CDR1 and CDR2 (germline): LGHNA, YSLEER. The CDR3 spans 16 residues. The V and J ends lost 5 bases and 4 bases, in that order; junction bases with no gene match: 11. CDR3 in DNA: TGCGCCAGCAGCATACGGGACAGGGCTTTCCGCACTGAAGCTTTCCTT. Its translation is CASSIRDRAFRTEAFL.

This clonotype was recorded at least ten times. V gene TRBV10-3 combines with J gene TRBJ2-5, with 9 bases lining up with TRBD2. The ends lost 3 bases at V and 3 bases at J; junction bases unmatched: 8. The CDR3 length is 16 residues. Germline CDR1 and CDR2: ENHRY and SYGVKD. CDR3 region: CAISDPSRLAEETQYF. CDR3 in DNA: TGTGCCATCAGTGACCCGAGTCGACTAGCGGAAGAGACCCAGTACTTC.

This clonotype has a count of ten or more. The chain employs TRBV15 and TRBJ1-2; perhaps TRBD1 as D (5 bases). CDR1 LNHNV and CDR2 YYDKDF come from the germline V gene (reference sequence). The V and J ends lost 1 base and 8 bases respectively, with 14 bases between them. The CDR3 length is 14 residues. The CDR3 nucleotides read TGTGCCACCAGCAGAGGGGGAGGGGTAGGAGGCTACACCTTC. It is translated as CATSRGGGVGGYTF. The full variable domain, with the rest looked up from reference TRBV15 and TRBJ1-2, is DAMVIQNPRYQVTQFGKPVTLSCSQTLNHNVMYWYQQKSSQAPKLLFHYYDKDFNNEADTPDNFQSRRPNTSFCFLDIRSPGLGDTAMYLCATSRGGGVGGYTFGSGTRLTVV.

As regards this clonotype: This is likely an artifact of a read error, given a far larger clone one base away. The rearrangement links TRBV7-2 to TRBJ1-5; 12 bases agree with TRBD1. The CDR3 has 15 amino acids. The germline V gene has CDR1 SGHTA and CDR2 FQGNSA. DNA of the CDR3: TGTGCTAGCTGTCCGCGGGACAGGGGGCATCAGCCCCAGCGTTTT. Protein sequence: CASCPRDRGHQPQRF.

This clonotype was recorded at least ten times. The chain uses TRBV9 and TRBJ2-5; 9 bases line up with TRBD1. The germline V gene encodes CDR1 SGDLS and CDR2 YYNGEE. The trim removed 3 bases at V and 5 bases at J, leaving 8 bases unmatched. The CDR3 is 15 amino acids. The CDR3 is CASSAGQGRLETQYF. The CDR3 region has the DNA TGTGCCAGCAGCGCCGGACAGGGGCGACTGGAGACCCAGTACTTC. Filled out from reference TRBV9 and TRBJ2-5, the complete variable domain reads DSGVTQTPKHLITATGQRVTLRCSPRSGDLSVYWYQQSLDQGLQFLIQYYNGEERAKGNILERFSAQQFPDLHSELNLSSLELGDSALYFCASSAGQGRLETQYFGPGTRLLVL.

The table lists this clonotype with many counts. The chain employs TRBV4-1 and TRBJ2-3, with D possibly called TRBD1 or TRBD2 (5 bases each). CDR1 MGHRA and CDR2 YSYEKL come from the germline V gene. CDR3 length: 15 amino acids. The germline V and J ends were trimmed by 8 bases and 0 bases, with 15 bases remaining between them. The CDR3 sequence is CASGGRPASTDTQYF. DNA of the CDR3: TGCGCCAGCGGGGGACGGCCGGCTAGCACAGATACGCAGTATTTT.

This clonotype is labeled medium-sized. This chain connects TRBV28 to TRBJ1-5, with 7 nucleotides matching TRBD1. CDR1 and CDR2 (germline): MDHEN, SYDVKM. This CDR3 spans 14 amino acids. The junction had 5 bases not matched to a gene; V was cut back by 2 bases and J by 7 bases. The CDR3 DNA is TGTGCCAGCAGTTTACAGACAGGGTTCCAGCCCCAGCATTTT. This codes for CASSLQTGFQPQHF.

This clonotype came up many times. The rearrangement joins TRBV27 to TRBJ1-4, with TRBD1 identical over 8 bases. The germline CDR1 and CDR2 sequences are MNHEY and SMNVEV (reference sequence). This CDR3 has 14 amino acids. V dropped 5 bases and J dropped 8; count of bases not matched to a gene: 7. The CDR3 DNA is TGTGCCAGCAGTCGGACAGGGCTGGGGGAAAAACTGTTTTTT. Its protein is CASSRTGLGEKLFF.

The sample holds many counts of this clonotype. This sequence joins TRBV7-2 and TRBJ2-1, with D possibly being TRBD2 (5 bases). Germline CDR1 SGHTA, CDR2 FQGNSA. CDR3 length: 13 residues. V lost 6 bases to trimming and J lost 9 bases, with 15 bases between them. The CDR3, as DNA: TGTGCCAGCAGGACTAAAACTATGCGTGAGCAGTTCTTC. The encoded protein is CASRTKTMREQFF.

Points on this clonotype: Since a much larger clone is just one base distant, this may be a read error. The chain is built from TRBV7-2 and TRBJ2-3; D might be TRBD1 (5 bases). V gave up 5 bases and J gave up 6 bases, with 15 bases separating them. The CDR3 length is 14 residues. In germline, CDR1 is SGHTA, CDR2 FQGNSA. In DNA, the CDR3 is TGTGCCAGCAGCGTCGTCAGGGTCGGGGATACGCAGTATTTT. Translation gives CASSVVRVGDTQYF. Together with reference TRBV7-2 and TRBJ2-3, the CDR3 gives the full variable domain: GAGVSQSPSNKVTEKGKDVELRCDPISGHTALYWYRQSLGQGLEFLIYFQGNSAPDKSGLPSDRFSAERTGGSVSTLTIQRTQQEDSAVYLCASSVVRVGDTQYFGPGTRLTVL.

This clonotype was observed at least ten times. The CDR3 DNA sequence: TGCGCCAGCAGCGCGCCACAGGGGGGCTCCTACGAGCAGTACTTC. Protein product: CASSAPQGGSYEQYF. V usage is TRBV10-2 and J usage is TRBJ2-7; TRBD1 agrees at 8 bases. This CDR3 is 15 amino acids long. Germline lookup yields CDR1 WSHSY and CDR2 SAAADI. Losses at the gene ends were 6 bases for V and 0 bases for J; bases not matched to a gene: 7.

This clonotype was counted at least ten times. J is TRBJ2-2 and V is TRBV12-3 or TRBV12-4; D is perhaps TRBD2 (6 bases). The CDR3 is made up of 13 amino acids. The V end was cut by 11 bases, the J end by 7 bases, with 17 bases between. CDR3 protein: CAGSRGKRGELFF. The CDR3, as DNA: TGTGCCGGCTCCCGGGGGAAGCGCGGGGAGCTGTTTTTT.

J is TRBJ2-1 and V is TRBV19, with D possibly TRBD1 on 6 matching bases. This CDR3 comprises 14 residues. V was trimmed by 8 bases and J by 4 bases, leaving 15 bases between them. CDR1 is LNHDA and CDR2 is SQIVND in the germline V gene (reference sequence). The CDR3 DNA follows: TGTGCCAGTGAGGGCAGGGGAAGATACAATGAGCAGTTCTTC. Encoded protein: CASEGRGRYNEQFF.

The chain is built from TRBV10-2 and TRBJ2-1, with 9 bases aligning to TRBD2. CDR3 length equals 14 residues. CDR1 is WSHSY and CDR2 is SAAADI in the germline V gene. Trimming cost V 10 bases and J 9 bases; bases outside gene matches: 13. CDR3 bases: TGCGCCAACACCCCCCTAGCGGGGACGGGTGAGCAGTTCTTC. It encodes CANTPLAGTGEQFF.

Points on this clonotype: This may be a read error, as it is one base from a much larger clone. V gene TRBV12-3 or TRBV12-4 combines with J gene TRBJ1-1; D may be TRBD1 (6 bases). This CDR3 region has 14 residues. The CDR3 nucleotides are TGTGTCAGCAGCCTCGACGACAGGTTCACTGAAGCTTTCTTT. It translates to CVSSLDDRFTEAFF.

This clonotype was found many times. The chain couples TRBV6-1 to TRBJ2-1, with D possibly being TRBD1 or TRBD2 (5 bases each). CDR3 size: 13 residues. V was pared by 5 bases and J by 10 bases, with 15 bases between. CDR1 MNHNS and CDR2 SASEGT come from the germline V gene. CDR3 residues: CASSPWGDREQFF. Here the CDR3 DNA reads TGTGCCAGCAGTCCCTGGGGAGACAGAGAGCAGTTCTTC.

This clonotype was counted many times. The rearrangement joins TRBV20-1 to TRBJ2-1; the match to TRBD2 covers 13 bases. This CDR3 is 16 amino acids long. Unmatched junction bases numbered 8, after V lost 1 base and J lost 8 bases. The germline CDR1 and CDR2 sequences are DFQATT and SNEGSKA (reference sequence). In nucleotides, the CDR3 is TGCAGTGCTAGAGCGACACTAGCGGGAGGGGGGGATGAGCAGTTCTTC. Amino acid sequence: CSARATLAGGGDEQFF.

The rearrangement uses TRBV10-1 and TRBJ2-2, with D hard to call. V was cut by 6 bases and J by 4 bases, with 9 bases left in between. This CDR3 has 13 residues. Germline V gene data show CDR1 as WNHNN and CDR2 as SYGVQD (reference sequence). CDR3 nucleotide sequence: TGCGCCAGCAGCCGAGGCAGCACCGGGGAGCTGTTTTTT. It encodes CASSRGSTGELFF.

The gene calls are TRBV29-1 and TRBJ2-5, with TRBD2 matching over 8 bases. CDR3 size: 14 residues. Per the germline V gene, CDR1 is SQVTM and CDR2 is ANQGSEA. Trimming took 5 bases from V and 3 from J; bases not matched to a gene: 8. CDR3 protein: CSVHGGGSEETQYF. The CDR3 DNA is TGCAGCGTTCATGGCGGGGGGTCGGAAGAGACCCAGTACTTC.

A remark on this clonotype: Germline and junction disagree at one end, which may indicate a read error. The chain uses TRBV29-1 and TRBJ1-1; perhaps TRBD1 as D (5 bases). CDR1 SQVTM and CDR2 ANQGSEA come from the germline V gene. This CDR3 spans 13 amino acids. The CDR3 reads CSVAGTANTEAFF. Here the CDR3 DNA reads TGCAGCGTCGCTGGGACGGCGAACACTGAGGCTTTCTTT.

A note on this clonotype: It may be a read error: a sequence one base away is much more abundant. This likely comes from a read error, as the CDR3 has no conserved phenylalanine or tryptophan at its end. The chain is built from TRBV5-1 and TRBJ2-3, with 8 bases aligning to TRBD1. There are 16 residues in the CDR3. Germline assignment: CDR1 SGHRS and CDR2 YFSETQ. Losses at the gene ends were 1 base for V and 0 bases for J; bases not matched to a gene: 4. CDR3 amino acids: CASSLQGASSTDTQYL. The CDR3 DNA reads TGCGCCAGCAGCTTGCAGGGGGCGTCTAGCACAGATACGCAGTATCTT.

The chain carries TRBV9 and TRBJ2-7, with 8 bases matching TRBD1. The CDR3 is 15 amino acids. Germline values: CDR1 SGDLS, CDR2 YYNGEE. V trimming: 2 bases; J trimming: 6 bases; junction bases outside the gene matches: 10. As DNA, the CDR3 is TGTGCCAGCAGCGTGAATCCAGGGGGCACGTGCGAGCAGTACTTC. Residues: CASSVNPGGTCEQYF.

This clonotype was counted ten times or more. The chain carries TRBV5-1 and TRBJ2-2; no firm D call. CDR3 length equals 15 residues. Deletions cut 0 bases from V and 6 bases from J, with 12 bases between. CDR1 SGHRS and CDR2 YFSETQ come from the germline V gene. CDR3 amino acids: CASSLDMGSAGELFF. As DNA, the CDR3 is TGCGCCAGCAGCTTGGACATGGGATCGGCCGGGGAGCTGTTTTTT.

The chain couples TRBV7-9 to TRBJ2-5; D is possibly TRBD2 (5 bases). The CDR3 is 13 amino acids. Trimming removed 2 bases from V and 4 bases from J, with 8 bases in between. Germline V gene sequence: CDR1 SEHNR, CDR2 FQNEAQ (reference sequence). CDR3 DNA: TGTGCCAGCAGCTTAAAAGGAGGAGAGACCCAGTACTTC. Translating gives CASSLKGGETQYF.